The sequence of this T cell receptor (beta chain) was determined in a study of blood T cell repertoires in COVID-19. Study as a whole: Samples came from the United States, Italy and Spain, spanning acute and convalescent COVID-19. T cells, B-cell-depleted T cells, or PBMCs provided the cDNA or gDNA that served as material.

The table lists this clone with a few counts. Per the original methods: Researchers report that nucleated cell counts were estimated from reference gene primer amplification. TCRdb's table, derived via immunoSEQ multiplex PCR, lists solely in-frame clones and lacks some. V and J calls plus clone size are reproduced from that table; the DNA served to infer D and trimming. The repertoire holds about 110,000 clones, with 71% as singletons. Trimming stripped 6 bases from V and 3 bases from J, with 6 bases between. CDR1 and CDR2 from the germline V gene are SGHRS and YFSETQ. The CDR3 loop spans 11 amino acids.

The TCR was taken from a human donor with acute or convalescent COVID-19. The donor label of this sample is uncertain. V gene TRBV5-1 combines with J gene TRBJ2-5; no reliable D call. Specimen: peripheral blood. The CDR3 here is CASTEKETQYF. The CDR3 bases are TGCGCCAGCACAGAAAAAGAGACCCAGTACTTC.